In this sample, the clone carrying this T cell receptor (beta chain) turned up a few times. Its specificity is not known. The data originate from a study of T cells after yellow fever vaccination. The study, taken as a whole, reports: Only a small proportion of the clonotypes turned up in both the CD4 and the CD8 compartments, likely arising from convergent recombination. Highly abundant clonotypes carried over from the bulk population could end up in FACS-sorted repertoires as contaminants.

Looked up from germline, CDR1 is SQVTM and CDR2 is ANQGSEA. V was cut by 1 base and J by 1 base, with 1 base left in between. The CDR3 sequence is 11 residues long. A process of 5'RACE template switching, which added a universal primer site and UMIs, was used to make TCR cDNA. MiXCR was run by TCRdb on the 5' RACE reads, yielding one entry per CDR3 protein. The repertoire has fewer than 500,000 distinct CDR3 sequences, around 19% of them found once; the top ten carry over 15%. The material sequenced was PBMCs, taken before the yellow fever booster vaccination. J is TRBJ1-1 and V is TRBV29-1; D is unclear. This receptor was taken from a man between 18 and 35 years old who received the YFV17D yellow fever vaccine. Here the CDR3 DNA reads TGCAGCGTTGAAGGGAACACTGAAGCTTTCTTT. Its translation is CSVEGNTEAFF.